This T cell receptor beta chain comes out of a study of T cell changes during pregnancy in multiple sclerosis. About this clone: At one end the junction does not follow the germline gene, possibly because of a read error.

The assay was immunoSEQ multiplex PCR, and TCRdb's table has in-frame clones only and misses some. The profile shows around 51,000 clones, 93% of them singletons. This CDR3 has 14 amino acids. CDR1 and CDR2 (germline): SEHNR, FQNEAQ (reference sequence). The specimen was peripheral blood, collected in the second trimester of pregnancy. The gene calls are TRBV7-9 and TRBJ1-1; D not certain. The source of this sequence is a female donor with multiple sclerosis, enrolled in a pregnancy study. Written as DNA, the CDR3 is TGTGCCAGCATCTTAAGCGTCGGTTTCACTGAAGCTTTCTTT. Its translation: CASILSVGFTEAFF.